This T cell receptor beta chain stems from a study of T cell repertoires in cytomegalovirus infection. Study-level background: Shared public TCR beta signatures pointed to both CMV infection and a matching HLA type.

About this clonotype itself: What it binds is unknown.

The CDR3 is 15 amino acids. Germline V gene lookup returns CDR1 KGHSH and CDR2 LQKENI. Trimming at V came to 3 bases and at J to 5 bases, leaving 8 bases not matched to a gene. TCRdb called the reads again in MiXCR, with one record for every CDR3 protein. The sample lists some 180,000 distinct CDR3 sequences, approximately 19% occurring once. Study results and caveats: In two of eight donors, the top clonotype was HLA-C-restricted CMV-specific.

The material sequenced was PBMCs. The receptor's source is a human donor in good health (CMV status not recorded). Some clones in this sample may be carry-over from other donors' samples. V and J are TRBV18 and TRBJ2-7; 9 nucleotides align to TRBD1. The CDR3 spells CASSPNTGQGNEQYF. The CDR3 DNA reads TGTGCCAGCTCACCGAACACGGGACAGGGAAACGAGCAGTACTTC. The complete variable domain, with remaining parts taken from reference TRBV18 and TRBJ2-7, reads NAGVMQNPRHLVRRRGQEARLRCSPMKGHSHVYWYRQLPEEGLKFMVYLQKENIIDESGMPKERFSAEFPKEGPSILRIQQVVRGDSAAYFCASSPNTGQGNEQYFGPGTRLTVT.